This entry lists 18 T cell receptor beta chains sequenced from one sample in a study of shared clonotypes between healthy human individuals. Sequencing was performed with immunoSEQ multiplex PCR; in TCRdb, only in-frame clones are kept and a portion is missing. Of hundreds of thousands of clones in the sample, nearly 95% were seen once. The naive CD8 subset, CD45RO-negative cells positively selected for CCR7, excluded terminally differentiated effector memory CD45RA+ cells. The sequenced sample was naive CD8+ T cells sorted from blood. The receptors come from a man aged 25-45 years in good health.

The chain employs TRBV27 and TRBJ2-7, with TRBD2 as a possible D gene (6 bases). The CDR3 is made up of 16 amino acids. CDR1 MNHEY and CDR2 SMNVEV come from the germline V gene (reference sequence). The ends were cut back, 4 bases at V and 3 bases at J, with 19 bases in the middle. The CDR3 reads CASSSRAGNRLYEQYF. The CDR3, as DNA: TGTGCCAGCAGTTCAAGGGCGGGAAATAGGCTCTACGAGCAGTACTTC.

Only one count was recorded for this clone. The chain has TRBV27 and TRBJ2-3, with TRBD1 matching 9 bases. Losses at the gene ends were 5 bases for V and 5 bases for J; bases not matched to a gene: 8. Germline V CDR1 and CDR2: MNHEY, SMNVEV (reference sequence). CDR3 length: 15 residues. This CDR3 is CASSRDRAAIDTQYF. The CDR3 DNA is TGTGCCAGCAGTAGGGACAGGGCTGCGATAGATACGCAGTATTTT.

The chain employs TRBV5-5 and TRBJ2-7; D tentatively reads TRBD1 or TRBD2 (6 bases each). The germline V gene has CDR1 SGHKS and CDR2 YYEKEE (reference sequence). Trimming removed 5 bases from V and 0 bases from J, with 18 bases in between. The CDR3 is 16 residues long. CDR3: CASRSQGTPASYEQYF. As DNA, the CDR3 is TGTGCCAGCAGAAGTCAGGGGACTCCTGCCTCCTACGAGCAGTACTTC.

The V call is TRBV11-2, the J call TRBJ1-1; D may be TRBD1 (5 bases). The CDR3 extends over 16 amino acids. Germline lookup yields CDR1 SGHAT and CDR2 FQNNGV. V was cut by 2 bases and J by 1 base, with 14 bases left in between. Here the CDR3 reads CASSLYAGDPNTEAFF. The CDR3 DNA reads as TGTGCCAGCAGCTTATACGCGGGGGACCCGAACACTGAAGCTTTCTTT.

The J gene is TRBJ2-3, the V gene TRBV9; TRBD2 matches at 7 bases. The CDR3 has 16 amino acids. J gave up 4 bases and V 4 bases, and 12 bases lay outside the gene matches. Germline CDR1 is SGDLS and CDR2 is YYNGEE. Written as DNA, the CDR3 is TGTGCCAGCAGCCCACTAGCGTGGGAGTTTCCAGATACGCAGTATTTT. Its translation: CASSPLAWEFPDTQYF.

The V and J genes are TRBV4-1 and TRBJ2-7, with 7 bases fitting TRBD2. The ends lost 4 bases at V and 7 bases at J; junction bases unmatched: 16. CDR1 and CDR2 from the germline V gene are MGHRA and YSYEKL. This CDR3 spans 16 amino acids. The CDR3 bases are TGCGCCAGCAGCCTCGGCATAGCGGGCCCCTCAGGGGAGCAGTACTTC. Translation: CASSLGIAGPSGEQYF.

The V call is TRBV28, the J call TRBJ2-7, with 8 bases aligning to TRBD1. Germline loops: CDR1 MDHEN, CDR2 SYDVKM. The CDR3 loop spans 17 amino acids. The V gene end was trimmed by 4 bases and the J gene end by 3 bases; junction bases not matched to a gene: 14. CDR3 nucleotides: TGTGCCAGCAGTTCAGGGGGCATGAGGGGAAGAAGCTACGAGCAGTACTTC. Protein sequence: CASSSGGMRGRSYEQYF.

On this clone: Other DNA sequences within the sample encode an identical CDR3. This chain joins TRBV9 and TRBJ2-1; D ambiguous. V lost 0 bases and J lost 4, with 11 bases in between. CDR3 size: 15 residues. Per germline, CDR1 SGDLS and CDR2 YYNGEE. The CDR3 region is CASSVAGDSYNEQFF. The CDR3, as DNA: TGTGCCAGCAGCGTAGCTGGAGACTCGTACAATGAGCAGTTCTTC.

The chain joins TRBV19 to TRBJ1-2; D gene unclear. V lost 3 bases, J lost 8 bases, and 13 bases lay in between. Germline CDR1 and CDR2: LNHDA and SQIVND (reference sequence). This CDR3 spans 13 amino acids. CDR3 sequence reads: CASSMTGPGGYTF. The CDR3, as DNA: TGTGCCAGTAGTATGACGGGCCCTGGGGGCTACACCTTC.

The chain carries TRBV5-5 and TRBJ2-1, with D unclear. The CDR3 sequence is 16 residues long. The V end lost 1 base, the J end lost 0 bases, and 11 bases lay between the germline ends. The germline V gene has CDR1 SGHKS and CDR2 YYEKEE (reference sequence). In nucleotides, the CDR3 is TGTGCCAGCAGCTTGTCGGGCCCAAGCTCCTACAATGAGCAGTTCTTC. Protein sequence: CASSLSGPSSYNEQFF.

The CDR3 coding sequence is TGTGCCAGCAGTTTCCTACAGACAACTAATGAAAAACTGTTTTTT. The encoded protein is CASSFLQTTNEKLFF. The chain has TRBV27 and TRBJ1-4, with D unresolved. The CDR3 runs to 15 residues. The germline CDR1 and CDR2 sequences are MNHEY and SMNVEV (reference sequence). Trimming shortened V by 3 bases and J by 0 bases, and 8 bases separated the two germline ends. Together with reference TRBV27 and TRBJ1-4, the CDR3 gives the full variable domain: EAQVTQNPRYLITVTGKKLTVTCSQNMNHEYMSWYRQDPGLGLRQIYYSMNVEVTDKGDVPEGYKVSRKEKRNFPLILESPSPNQTSLYFCASSFLQTTNEKLFFGSGTQLSVL.

J is TRBJ1-2 and V is TRBV30; 9 bases match TRBD1. There are 14 residues in the CDR3. Losses at the gene ends were 0 bases for V and 6 bases for J; bases not matched to a gene: 5. Germline V CDR1 and CDR2: GTSNPN, SVGIG (reference sequence). CDR3: CAWSVLGQGDGYTF. The CDR3 nucleotides read TGTGCCTGGAGTGTACTGGGACAGGGTGATGGCTACACCTTC.

This chain connects TRBV7-2 to TRBJ2-7, with 14 bases lining up with TRBD2. Trimming removed 4 bases from V and 7 bases from J; junction bases left unmatched: 9. The germline gives CDR1 SGHTA, CDR2 FQGNSA. This CDR3 comprises 16 residues. In DNA, the CDR3 is TGTGCCAGCAGCTCCGGGACTAGCGGGAGTACGGGGGAGCAGTACTTC. Translating gives CASSSGTSGSTGEQYF.

This clone was observed once. Additional DNA sequences in this sample encode the identical CDR3. The rearrangement links TRBV27 to TRBJ2-7; no definite D call. Looked up from germline, CDR1 is MNHEY and CDR2 is SMNVEV (reference sequence). The CDR3 totals 13 residues. Trimming removed 6 bases from V and 1 base from J, with 10 bases in between. CDR3 coding DNA: TGTGCCAGCAGCCTGGGGAAGTCCTACGAGCAGTACTTC. This encodes CASSLGKSYEQYF.

As for this clone: The same CDR3 also results from other DNA sequences found in this sample. V is TRBV27 and J is TRBJ2-7; D is perhaps TRBD2 (6 bases). The CDR3 sequence is 13 residues long. CDR1 MNHEY and CDR2 SMNVEV come from the germline V gene (reference sequence). Deletions cut 5 bases from V and 3 bases from J, with 11 bases between. The CDR3 DNA reads as TGTGCCAGCAGTCCCGGGACTGGCTACGAGCAGTACTTC. Translating gives CASSPGTGYEQYF.

The chain uses TRBV7-3 and TRBJ2-2, with D possibly TRBD1 on 5 matching bases. In germline, CDR1 is SGHTA, CDR2 FQGTGA. V lost 0 bases and J 5 bases, leaving 10 bases between the germline ends. The CDR3 sequence is 15 residues long. In DNA form, the CDR3 reads TGTGCCAGCAGCTTAACAGGGGTGCAGACCGGGGAGCTGTTTTTT. This encodes CASSLTGVQTGELFF.

The rearrangement links TRBV11-2 to TRBJ2-7; TRBD2 matches at 9 bases. V lost 4 bases to trimming and J lost 3 bases; unmatched junction nucleotides: 7. The germline CDR1 and CDR2 sequences are SGHAT and FQNNGV. The CDR3 has 15 residues. CDR3 DNA sequence: TGTGCCAGCAGCTCCGGGGTAGCGGGAGTCTACGAGCAGTACTTC. Protein product: CASSSGVAGVYEQYF.

This chain uses TRBV29-1 with TRBJ2-7; tentative D call: TRBD1 (5 bases). Germline values: CDR1 SQVTM, CDR2 ANQGSEA. This CDR3 spans 14 amino acids. V gave up 4 bases and J gave up 4 bases, with 17 bases separating them. The CDR3 DNA sequence: TGCAGCGTTGCTTATGGGCAGGGTGGATACGAGCAGTACTTC. It encodes CSVAYGQGGYEQYF.